A single T cell receptor (beta chain) is shown here with its context. This entry is derived from a study of blood T cell repertoires in COVID-19. The assay was immunoSEQ multiplex PCR, and TCRdb's table has in-frame clones only and misses some. The sample lists 150,000 to 200,000 clones; 60% to 85% were seen once. Specimen: peripheral blood. This clonotype was obtained from a woman between 50 and 59 years old with active or convalescent COVID-19.

The CDR3 coding sequence is TGTGCCAGCAGCTTAAACCAGGGAGAGACCCAGTACTTC. It codes for CASSLNQGETQYF. The chain links TRBV7-9 to TRBJ2-5; D is perhaps TRBD1 (5 bases). The CDR3 covers 13 residues. Germline V CDR1 and CDR2: SEHNR, FQNEAQ (reference sequence). Trimming took 2 bases from V and 4 from J, leaving 8 bases between them.